The 3 T cell receptor beta chains reported below all come from one sample, sequenced in a study of chemoradiotherapy in HPV16-positive cancers. Produced via immunoSEQ multiplex PCR; TCRdb's table is partial and in-frame only. The sample records just under 40,000 clones, roughly 77% being singletons. The specimen comprised blood, sampled from a patient who underwent chemoradiotherapy. These receptor sequences come from a human donor with HPV-associated anogenital cancer.

V gene TRBV6-6 combines with J gene TRBJ2-1, with unresolved D. The V end lost 0 bases, the J end lost 5 bases, and 8 bases lay between the germline ends. The CDR3 has 14 residues. From germline, CDR1 is MNHNY and CDR2 SVGAGI (reference sequence). The CDR3 region is CASSYSTSDNEQFF. The CDR3, as DNA: TGTGCCAGCAGTTACTCGACTTCAGACAATGAGCAGTTCTTC.

V is TRBV6-4 and J is TRBJ2-1, with 7 bases fitting TRBD1. The V gene end was trimmed by 7 bases and the J gene end by 4 bases; junction bases not matched to a gene: 7. This CDR3 is 14 amino acids long. Looked up from germline, CDR1 is MRHNA and CDR2 is SNTAGT. This chain's CDR3 is CASKGGQDYNEQFF. CDR3 nucleotide sequence: TGTGCCAGCAAAGGAGGACAGGATTACAATGAGCAGTTCTTC.

The CDR3 coding sequence is TGTGCCAGCAGTGTGCCCGTGTCTACCGAGCAGTACTTC. Translated, it gives CASSVPVSTEQYF. The chain recombines TRBV6-1 with TRBJ2-7; no clear D gene. The V gene lost 4 bases and the J gene lost 6 bases, with 13 bases spanning the gap. This CDR3 has 13 amino acids. Germline-derived CDR1 and CDR2 are MNHNS and SASEGT.